The rows below give T cell receptor beta chains drawn from one sample of a study of blood T cell repertoires in COVID-19. Assay: immunoSEQ multiplex PCR; the TCRdb copy retains only in-frame clones and omits some. The sample holds about 270,000 clones, more than 70% seen once. The material sequenced was peripheral blood. The receptor source for this set is a woman over 75 with COVID-19, enrolled during active disease. Both conserved end residues are part of each CDR3. A D gene is named only where the DNA matches it firmly. Some rows have no size entry. The others give once, few or many, or a class for an expanded clone.

>.|.|TRBJ1-5|TRBV28
CASSLFGPGGNQPQHF
TGTGCCAGCAGTTTATTTGGACCAGGGGGCAATCAGCCCCAGCATTTT
>once|.|TRBJ1-6|TRBV18
CASSLGAVRNSPLHF
TGTGCCAGCTCACTGGGGGCAGTACGGAATTCACCCCTCCACTTT
>once|.|TRBJ1-3|TRBV7-9
CASSLAGLSLTPSGNTIYF
TGTGCCAGCAGCTTAGCCGGACTAAGCCTAACTCCATCTGGAAACACCATATATTTT
>once|.|TRBJ1-5|TRBV19
CASSPRDLGWHF
TGTGCCAGTAGTCCACGGGACTTAGGGTGGCATTTT
>.|.|TRBJ1-5|TRBV21-1
CASSKVRGRHYQPQHF
TGTGCCAGCAGCAAAGTCAGGGGACGGCACTATCAGCCCCAGCATTTT
>.|.|TRBJ2-1|TRBV5-1
CASSLGGTSYNEQFF
TGCGCCAGCAGCTTGGGGGGCACCTCCTACAATGAGCAGTTCTTC
>.|.|TRBJ1-1|TRBV6-4
CASSLQENTEAFF
TGTGCCAGCAGTCTACAGGAGAACACTGAAGCTTTCTTT
>.|TRBD2|TRBJ2-3|TRBV7-6
CASSLRTSGGVDTQYF
TGTGCCAGCAGCCTTAGGACTAGCGGGGGAGTAGATACGCAGTATTTT
>.|.|TRBJ2-7|TRBV10-3
CAISDKQGPYEQYF
TGTGCCATCAGTGATAAACAGGGCCCCTACGAGCAGTACTTC
>.|.|TRBJ1-2|TRBV27
CASTHSSGYGYTF
TGTGCCAGCACCCACTCCTCTGGCTATGGCTACACCTTC
>.|TRBD2|TRBJ2-3|TRBV3-1/TRBV3-2
CASSHSSGSSTDTQYF
TGTGCCAGCAGCCATTCTAGCGGGTCTAGCACAGATACGCAGTATTTT
>few|TRBD1|TRBJ1-1|TRBV5-1
CASSGGEANTEAFF
TGCGCCAGCTCAGGGGGTGAGGCCAACACTGAAGCTTTCTTT
>.|.|TRBJ1-2|TRBV30
CAWSYRNYGYTF
TGTGCCTGGAGTTATAGAAACTATGGCTACACCTTC
>once|TRBD1|TRBJ1-3|TRBV11-3
CASSFAGGDSGNTIYF
TGTGCCAGCAGCTTCGCAGGGGGTGACTCTGGAAACACCATATATTTT
>.|.|TRBJ1-2|TRBV11-2
CASSLAPWTAFNYGYTF
TGTGCCAGCAGCTTGGCCCCTTGGACAGCGTTTAACTATGGCTACACCTTC
>.|TRBD1|TRBJ2-3|TRBV11-3
CASSLGDRGTDTQYF
TGTGCCAGCAGCTTGGGGGACAGGGGAACAGATACGCAGTATTTT
>.|TRBD1|TRBJ1-1|TRBV18
CASSRRDRDTEAFF
TGTGCCAGCTCACGCCGGGACAGGGACACTGAAGCTTTCTTT
>few|.|TRBJ2-7|TRBV6-2/TRBV6-3
CASSYQGYGEQYF
TGTGCCAGCAGTTATCAGGGGTATGGCGAGCAGTACTTC
>.|TRBD2|TRBJ2-3|TRBV5-4
CASRQRGGVDTQYF
TGTGCCAGCCGCCAGCGGGGGGGTGTAGATACGCAGTATTTT
>.|TRBD1|TRBJ1-2|TRBV2
CASSQRTGGNGYTF
TGTGCCAGCAGTCAAAGGACAGGGGGCAATGGCTACACCTTC
>.|TRBD2|TRBJ2-3|TRBV3-1/TRBV3-2
CASSQSSGGADTQYF
TGTGCCAGCAGCCAATCTAGCGGGGGGGCAGATACGCAGTATTTT
>few|TRBD1|TRBJ1-1|TRBV3-1/TRBV3-2
CASSQTGTGDTEAFF
TGTGCCAGCAGCCAAACCGGGACAGGGGACACTGAAGCTTTCTTT
>.|.|TRBJ1-1|TRBV29-1
CSVLGLPRGTEAFF
TGCAGCGTCCTGGGACTCCCGAGGGGCACTGAAGCTTTCTTT
>.|.|TRBJ2-1|TRBV18
CASSPDRGSYNEQFF
TGTGCCAGCTCACCGGATAGGGGTTCCTACAATGAGCAGTTCTTC
>.|TRBD1|TRBJ1-2|TRBV5-6
CASSRRDRNYGYTF
TGTGCCAGCAGTCGCCGGGACAGGAACTATGGCTACACCTTC
>.|TRBD1|TRBJ1-2|TRBV5-4
CASSRQGLYGYTF
TGTGCCAGCAGCAGACAGGGCCTCTATGGCTACACCTTC
>once|.|TRBJ1-5|TRBV19
CASSNAQGASPQHF
TGTGCCAGTAGCAACGCACAGGGTGCATCGCCCCAGCATTTT
>.|TRBD1|TRBJ1-5|TRBV5-1
CASKDRGRYSNQPQHF
TGCGCCAGTAAGGACAGGGGCCGTTATAGCAATCAGCCCCAGCATTTT
>few|.|TRBJ1-6|TRBV5-4
CASTYTGVDSPLHF
TGTGCCAGCACCTACACGGGGGTTGATTCACCCCTCCACTTT
>.|TRBD2|TRBJ2-5|TRBV7-8
CASSLVGSGVSETQYF
TGTGCCAGCAGCTTAGTGGGCAGCGGGGTTTCGGAGACCCAGTACTTC
>.|TRBD2|TRBJ2-1|TRBV6-2/TRBV6-3
CASSYPLGGGLDNEQFF
TGTGCCAGCAGTTACCCTTTAGGGGGGGGACTAGACAATGAGCAGTTCTTC
>.|TRBD2|TRBJ2-7|TRBV7-2
CASSQTSGGSYEQYF
TGTGCCAGCAGCCAGACTAGCGGGGGCTCCTACGAGCAGTACTTC
>.|.|TRBJ2-5|TRBV18
CASSILASDLQETQYF
TGTGCCAGCTCAATACTAGCTTCGGACCTCCAAGAGACCCAGTACTTC
>.|.|TRBJ1-1|TRBV19
CASSGQPLNTEAFF
TGTGCCAGTAGCGGACAGCCCTTGAACACTGAAGCTTTCTTT
>.|.|TRBJ1-6|TRBV2
CASSEMVGGSSYNSPLHF
TGTGCCAGCAGTGAAATGGTCGGGGGGAGCTCCTATAATTCACCCCTCCACTTT
>.|.|TRBJ2-5|TRBV2
CASSERTNQETQYF
TGTGCCAGCAGTGAAAGGACTAACCAAGAGACCCAGTACTTC
>.|.|TRBJ1-3|TRBV7-2
CASRLTGGSSGNTIYF
TGTGCCAGCAGATTAACTGGCGGGAGTTCTGGAAACACCATATATTTT
>.|.|TRBJ1-1|TRBV7-2
CASSEIPGTEAFF
TGTGCCAGCAGCGAAATACCAGGGACTGAAGCTTTCTTT
>.|.|TRBJ2-7|TRBV30
CAWKILGVEQYF
TGTGCCTGGAAGATCCTAGGCGTCGAGCAGTACTTC
>.|.|TRBJ1-3|TRBV28
CASSWPGNTIYF
TGTGCCAGCAGTTGGCCAGGAAACACCATATATTTT
>.|TRBD1|TRBJ2-7|TRBV28
CASSQTKTGAEQYF
TGTGCCAGCAGCCAGACAAAGACAGGGGCCGAGCAGTACTTC
>.|.|TRBJ1-1|TRBV3-1/TRBV3-2
CASSQVDSTEAFF
TGTGCCAGCAGCCAAGTTGACAGCACTGAAGCTTTCTTT
>.|TRBD1|TRBJ1-6|TRBV6-5
CASIQGGLGSPLHF
TGTGCCAGCATCCAGGGGGGCTTGGGTTCACCCCTCCACTTT
>.|.|TRBJ1-4|TRBV2
CASRPGANEKLFF
TGTGCCAGCCGTCCGGGGGCTAATGAAAAACTGTTTTTT
>.|.|TRBJ2-7|TRBV6-5
CASSSGALGTYEQYF
TGTGCCAGCAGTTCAGGGGCTCTCGGGACCTACGAGCAGTACTTC